This record looks at one T cell receptor beta chain sequence and its context. Its antigen is not known. These data originate in a study of T cell responses to AZD1222 COVID-19 vaccine. The CDR3 is made up of 14 amino acids. Unmatched junction bases numbered 5, after V lost 2 bases and J lost 6 bases. Germline lookup yields CDR1 KGHSH and CDR2 LQKENI. Assay: immunoSEQ multiplex PCR; the TCRdb copy retains only in-frame clones and omits some. The sample carries 150,000 or so clones, approximately 90% recorded once. The study's findings and limits: When two AZD1222 doses had been given, Spike-specific TCR breadth and depth rose. AZD1222 recipients seropositive at baseline numbered only six. It should be noted that donors were predominantly white British and more often female, and clonal diversity was possibly underestimated.

This specimen consisted of peripheral blood, obtained on day 0 of AZD1222 vaccination. The V and J genes are TRBV18 and TRBJ2-3; 7 bases match TRBD1. The TCR comes from an adult in good health. The CDR3: CASSPSTGSDTQYF. In DNA form, the CDR3 reads TGTGCCAGCTCACCATCGACAGGGTCTGATACGCAGTATTTT.